The present entry profiles one TCR beta chain with its context. This entry belongs to a study of blood T cell repertoires in COVID-19. Whole-study context: Sites in the United States, Italy and Spain provided acute and convalescent COVID-19 samples. PBMCs, B-cell-depleted T cells, or T cells provided the cDNA or gDNA that made up the material.

Original processing notes: Reference gene primers were amplified, and this amplification served to estimate nucleated cell counts. Generated by immunoSEQ multiplex PCR, the TCRdb table keeps only in-frame clones and is missing some. V and J calls and clone size follow that table, whereas D and trimming were derived from the DNA. The repertoire consists of 150,000 or so clones, with approximately 70% occurring once and the leading ten covering approximately 2%. The sequencing sample was made of peripheral blood. This receptor was taken from a woman between 65 and 79 years old with acute or convalescent COVID-19.

The CDR3 sequence: CASSRQFYNSPLHF. Here the CDR3 DNA reads TGTGCCAGCTCCCGACAGTTCTATAATTCACCCCTCCACTTT. V and J are TRBV6-5 and TRBJ1-6; weak D call: TRBD1 (5 bases). CDR3 length: 14 amino acids. From germline, CDR1 is MNHEY and CDR2 SVGAGI. V lost 8 bases and J 3 bases, leaving 11 bases between the germline ends.